Each of the 19 T cell receptor beta chains below was sequenced from the same sample in a study of blood T cell repertoires in COVID-19. Assay: immunoSEQ multiplex PCR; the TCRdb copy retains only in-frame clones and omits some. Of more than 200,000 clones in the sample, approximately 80% were seen once. Sequences were obtained from peripheral blood. Every receptor here comes from a woman aged 80 or older with COVID-19, enrolled during active disease.

V usage is TRBV3-1 (or the pseudogene TRBV3-2) and J usage is TRBJ1-1, with D perhaps TRBD1 (6 bases). Deletions cut 10 bases from V and 1 base from J, with 22 bases between. This CDR3 region has 16 residues. Germline assignment: CDR1 LGHDT and CDR2 YNNKEL (reference sequence). The chain's CDR3 is CATTRFQGRGNTEAFF. CDR3 nucleotides: TGTGCCACCACAAGATTTCAGGGGAGGGGGAACACTGAAGCTTTCTTT.

The genes are TRBV30 and TRBJ2-7; tentatively, D is TRBD1 (7 bases). The CDR3 has 15 residues. V was shortened by 2 bases and J by 2 bases, with 16 bases between the two germline ends. The germline CDR1 and CDR2 sequences are GTSNPN and SVGIG (reference sequence). The CDR3 protein is CAWSLEQGRTYEQYF. DNA for the CDR3: TGTGCCTGGAGTTTAGAACAGGGGAGGACCTACGAGCAGTACTTC.

The chain uses TRBV2 and TRBJ2-5; 11 nucleotides align to TRBD2. Germline V CDR1 and CDR2: SNHLY, FYNNEI. The junction had 5 bases not matched to a gene; V was cut back by 6 bases and J by 5 bases. CDR3 size: 14 residues. The CDR3 protein is CASSLAGGWETQYF. As DNA, the CDR3 is TGTGCCAGCAGCCTAGCGGGGGGATGGGAGACCCAGTACTTC.

This chain uses TRBV10-3 with TRBJ2-3; TRBD2 aligns across 9 bases. Germline lookup yields CDR1 ENHRY and CDR2 SYGVKD. Trimming at V came to 3 bases and at J to 3 bases, leaving 1 base not matched to a gene. This CDR3 contains 14 residues. The CDR3 nucleotides are TGTGCCATCAGTGACAGCGGGGGGACAGATACGCAGTATTTT. The encoded protein is CAISDSGGTDTQYF.

V is TRBV2 and J is TRBJ2-7; 11 bases match TRBD2. The CDR3 covers 15 residues. Losses at the gene ends were 3 bases for V and 7 bases for J; bases not matched to a gene: 8. Germline lookup yields CDR1 SNHLY and CDR2 FYNNEI. The CDR3 loop reads CASSDGLAGGFEQYF. DNA of the CDR3: TGTGCCAGCAGTGACGGCCTAGCGGGGGGTTTTGAGCAGTACTTC.

The chain has TRBV6-5 and TRBJ1-2; TRBD1 aligns across 7 bases. The CDR3 sequence is 15 residues long. Germline V lookup: CDR1 MNHEY, CDR2 SVGAGI. The V segment lost 2 bases and the J segment 4 bases; nucleotides outside the gene matches: 7. The CDR3 DNA reads TGTGCCAGCAGTTACGGCGAACAGGGGACCTATGGCTACACCTTC. Translated, it gives CASSYGEQGTYGYTF.

J is TRBJ1-5 and V is TRBV12-3 or TRBV12-4; D uncertain. The CDR3 is made up of 13 amino acids. The germline V and J ends were trimmed by 3 bases and 4 bases, with 7 bases remaining between them. CDR3 in DNA: TGTGCCAGCAGTTTTGAGTGGAATCAGCCCCAGCATTTT. Its translation: CASSFEWNQPQHF.

The chain employs TRBV3-1 (or the pseudogene TRBV3-2) and TRBJ1-5, with D maybe TRBD1 (5 bases). This CDR3 region has 16 residues. Germline V CDR1 and CDR2: LGHDT, YNNKEL (reference sequence). Between the trimmed V and J ends, which lost 5 bases and 2 bases, there was a span of 16 bases. CDR3: CASSYGTAVGNQPQHF. The CDR3 region has the DNA TGTGCCAGCAGCTATGGGACTGCAGTCGGCAATCAGCCCCAGCATTTT.

This chain links TRBV28 with TRBJ2-1, with D perhaps matching TRBD1 (5 bases). V lost 2 bases and J 8 bases, leaving 10 bases between the germline ends. The CDR3 consists of 13 residues. Germline lookup yields CDR1 MDHEN and CDR2 SYDVKM. CDR3 loop: CASSLQHRYEQFF. CDR3 nucleotides: TGTGCCAGCAGTTTACAGCACAGGTATGAGCAGTTCTTC.

This clone was seen just once. The genes are TRBV28 and TRBJ2-5; TRBD2 matches 7 bases. Germline CDR1 and CDR2: MDHEN and SYDVKM. The trim removed 3 bases at V and 5 bases at J, leaving 6 bases unmatched. The CDR3 sequence is 14 residues long. The CDR3, as DNA: TGTGCCAGCAGTTTCGGACGGCGGGAGGAGACCCAGTACTTC. Translation: CASSFGRREETQYF.

This clone was counted only a few times. This chain joins TRBV5-5 and TRBJ2-1; D uncertain. V shed 10 bases and J shed 5 bases, with 10 bases lying between them. CDR1 and CDR2 (germline): SGHKS, YYEKEE (reference sequence). The CDR3 spans 11 residues. CDR3 residues: CASSRDNEQFF. In DNA form, the CDR3 reads TGTGCCTCAAGCCGGGACAATGAGCAGTTCTTC.

The V and J genes are TRBV10-3 and TRBJ2-1, with 8 nucleotides matching TRBD2. The CDR3 runs 14 residues. Germline assignment: CDR1 ENHRY and CDR2 SYGVKD. Trimming took 3 bases from V and 5 from J; bases not matched to a gene: 3. CDR3 sequence: CAISDRGGNNEQFF. The CDR3 DNA reads TGTGCCATCAGTGACCGGGGGGGAAACAATGAGCAGTTCTTC.

The rearrangement joins TRBV25-1 to TRBJ1-6; 9 nucleotides align to TRBD1. Germline CDR1 MGHDK, CDR2 SYGVNS. The ends lost 8 bases at V and 7 bases at J; junction bases unmatched: 3. The CDR3 length is 13 residues. CDR3: CASRDRANSPLHF. DNA for the CDR3: TGTGCCAGCCGGGACAGGGCAAATTCACCCCTCCACTTT.

This chain joins TRBV9 and TRBJ1-2; possibly TRBD1 for D (6 bases). The CDR3 contains 16 residues. From germline, CDR1 is SGDLS and CDR2 YYNGEE. V was shortened by 4 bases and J by 2 bases, with 18 bases between the two germline ends. The CDR3 DNA reads TGTGCCAGCAGCAGACAGGCAAACCGCCTCAACTATGGCTACACCTTC. As protein: CASSRQANRLNYGYTF.

As concerns this clone: Other DNA sequences within the sample encode an identical CDR3. This rearrangement joins TRBV3-1 (or the pseudogene TRBV3-2) to TRBJ2-2, with 12 positions matching TRBD2. The V and J ends lost 4 bases and 1 base, in that order; junction bases with no gene match: 1. The V gene's germline CDR1 is LGHDT and CDR2 YNNKEL (reference sequence). This CDR3 has 16 residues. Here the CDR3 DNA reads TGTGCCAGCAGCCGGGGACTAGCGGGGAACACCGGGGAGCTGTTTTTT. It specifies CASSRGLAGNTGELFF.

The genes are TRBV7-9 and TRBJ1-5, with D maybe TRBD1 (6 bases). CDR3 length: 12 residues. Deletions cut 4 bases from V and 7 bases from J, with 8 bases between. Per the germline V gene, CDR1 is SEHNR and CDR2 is FQNEAQ (reference sequence). The CDR3: CASSSGEQPQHF. Written as DNA, the CDR3 is TGTGCCAGCAGCTCAGGGGAGCAGCCCCAGCATTTT.

The rearrangement uses TRBV28 and TRBJ1-1; possibly TRBD1 for D (5 bases). V shed 4 bases and J shed 4 bases, with 16 bases lying between them. This CDR3 region has 15 residues. Germline V gene data show CDR1 as MDHEN and CDR2 as SYDVKM. In DNA, the CDR3 is TGTGCCAGCAGTTCATCCACCTTGGGGGGCACTGAAGCTTTCTTT. This codes for CASSSSTLGGTEAFF.

V is TRBV4-2 and J is TRBJ1-1; perhaps TRBD1 as D (5 bases). Germline V gives CDR1 LGHNA, CDR2 YNFKEQ. The CDR3 runs 13 residues. V gave up 1 base and J gave up 6 bases, with 9 bases separating them. This chain's CDR3 is CASSQGGGAEAFF. CDR3 nucleotides: TGTGCCAGCAGCCAAGGGGGAGGGGCTGAAGCTTTCTTT.

The V gene is TRBV7-2, the J gene TRBJ1-2; D is possibly TRBD1 (5 bases). Deletions cut 7 bases from V and 1 base from J, with 16 bases between. The V gene's germline CDR1 is SGHTA and CDR2 FQGNSA. The CDR3 sequence is 15 residues long. The CDR3 DNA sequence: TGTGCCAGCAACCCTAACCTGGGGGGTAACTATGGCTACACCTTC. Translated, it gives CASNPNLGGNYGYTF.